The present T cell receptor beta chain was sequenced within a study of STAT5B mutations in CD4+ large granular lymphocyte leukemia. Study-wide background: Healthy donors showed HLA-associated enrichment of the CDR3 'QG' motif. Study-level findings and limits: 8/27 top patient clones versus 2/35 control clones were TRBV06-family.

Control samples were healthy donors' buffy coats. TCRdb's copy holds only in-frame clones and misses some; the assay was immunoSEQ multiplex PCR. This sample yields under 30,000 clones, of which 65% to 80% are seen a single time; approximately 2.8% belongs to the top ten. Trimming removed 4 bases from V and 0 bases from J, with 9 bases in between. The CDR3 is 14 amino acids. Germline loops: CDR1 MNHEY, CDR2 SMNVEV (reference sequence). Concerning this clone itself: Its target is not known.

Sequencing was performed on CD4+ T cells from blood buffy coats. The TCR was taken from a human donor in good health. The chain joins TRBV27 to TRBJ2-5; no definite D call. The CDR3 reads CASSSLAYQETQYF. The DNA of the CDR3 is TGTGCCAGCAGTTCCCTTGCGTACCAAGAGACCCAGTACTTC.